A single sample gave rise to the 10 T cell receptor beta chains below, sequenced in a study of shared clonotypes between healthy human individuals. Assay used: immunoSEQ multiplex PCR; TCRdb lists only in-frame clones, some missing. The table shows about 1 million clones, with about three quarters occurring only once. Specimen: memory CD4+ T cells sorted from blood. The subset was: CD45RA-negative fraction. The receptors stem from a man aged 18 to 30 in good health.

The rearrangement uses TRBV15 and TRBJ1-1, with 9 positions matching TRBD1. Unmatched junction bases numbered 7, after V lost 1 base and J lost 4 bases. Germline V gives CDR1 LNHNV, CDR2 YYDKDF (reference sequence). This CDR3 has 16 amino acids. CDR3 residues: CATSRVLGTGSTEAFF. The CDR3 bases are TGTGCCACCAGCAGAGTTTTAGGGACAGGGAGCACTGAAGCTTTCTTT.

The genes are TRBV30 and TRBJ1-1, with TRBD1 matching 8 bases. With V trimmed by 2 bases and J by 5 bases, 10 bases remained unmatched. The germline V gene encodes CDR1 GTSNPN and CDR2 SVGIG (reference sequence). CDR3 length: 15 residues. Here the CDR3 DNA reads TGTGCCTGGAGTAAGCCGAGGACAGGGAATACTGAAGCTTTCTTT. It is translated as CAWSKPRTGNTEAFF.

DNA for the CDR3: TGTGCCGGGGGGAGGGATCGCAATCAGCCCCAGCATTTT. It encodes CAGGRDRNQPQHF. The gene calls are TRBV28 and TRBJ1-5; a possible D gene is TRBD1 (5 bases). CDR3 length: 13 residues. The V end lost 11 bases, the J end lost 2 bases, and 13 bases lay between the germline ends. Germline assignment: CDR1 MDHEN and CDR2 SYDVKM.

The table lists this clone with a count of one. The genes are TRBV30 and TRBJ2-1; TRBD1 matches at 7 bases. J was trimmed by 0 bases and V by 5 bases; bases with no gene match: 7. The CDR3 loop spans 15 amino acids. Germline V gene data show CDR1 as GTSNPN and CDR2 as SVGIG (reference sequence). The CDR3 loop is CAWRQGASSYNEQFF. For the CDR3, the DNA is TGTGCCTGGCGACAGGGAGCAAGCTCCTACAATGAGCAGTTCTTC.

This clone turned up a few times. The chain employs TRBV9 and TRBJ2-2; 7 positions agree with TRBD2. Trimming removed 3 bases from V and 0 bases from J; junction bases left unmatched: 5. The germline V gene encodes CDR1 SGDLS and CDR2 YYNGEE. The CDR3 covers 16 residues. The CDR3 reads CASSGRGLTNTGELFF. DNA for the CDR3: TGTGCCAGCAGCGGAAGGGGACTAACGAACACCGGGGAGCTGTTTTTT.

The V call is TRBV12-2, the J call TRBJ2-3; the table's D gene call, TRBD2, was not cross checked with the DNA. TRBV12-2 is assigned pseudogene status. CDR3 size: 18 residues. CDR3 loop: CASRLEVLAGGHTDTQYF. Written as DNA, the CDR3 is TGTGCAAGTCGCTTAGAAGTCCTAGCGGGGGGCCACACAGATACGCAGTATTTT.

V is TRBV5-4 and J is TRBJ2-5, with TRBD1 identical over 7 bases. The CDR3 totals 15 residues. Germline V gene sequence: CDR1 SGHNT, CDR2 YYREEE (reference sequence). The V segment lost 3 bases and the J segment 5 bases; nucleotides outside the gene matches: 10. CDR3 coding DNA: TGTGCCAGCAGCTCGGCCCCGACAGGGTTGGAGACCCAGTACTTC. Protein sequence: CASSSAPTGLETQYF. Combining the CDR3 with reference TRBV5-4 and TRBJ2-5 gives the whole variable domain ETGVTQSPTHLIKTRGQQVTLRCSSQSGHNTVSWYQQALGQGPQFIFQYYREEENGRGNFPPRFSGLQFPNYSSELNVNALELDDSALYLCASSSAPTGLETQYFGPGTRLLVL.

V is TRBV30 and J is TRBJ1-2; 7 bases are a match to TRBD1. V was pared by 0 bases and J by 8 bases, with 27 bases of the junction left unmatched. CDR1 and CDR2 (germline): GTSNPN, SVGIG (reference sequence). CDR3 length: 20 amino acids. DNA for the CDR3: TGTGCCTGGAGTGTAGCCAGGGGGGGAGACAGCCGCGCGATTATCCGGGGCTACACCTTC. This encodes CAWSVARGGDSRAIIRGYTF. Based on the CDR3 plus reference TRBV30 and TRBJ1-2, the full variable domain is SQTIHQWPATLVQPVGSPLSLECTVEGTSNPNLYWYRQAAGRGLQLLFYSVGIGQISSEVPQNLSASRPQDRQFILSSKKLLLSDSGFYLCAWSVARGGDSRAIIRGYTFGSGTRLTVV.

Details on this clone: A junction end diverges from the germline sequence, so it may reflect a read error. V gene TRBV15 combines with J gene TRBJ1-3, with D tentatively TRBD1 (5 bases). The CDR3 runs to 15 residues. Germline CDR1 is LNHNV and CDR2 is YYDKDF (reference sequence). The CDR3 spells CATSRAGTAGTTIYF. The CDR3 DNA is TGTGCCACCAGCAGAGCAGGGACGGCTGGAACCACCATATATTTT.

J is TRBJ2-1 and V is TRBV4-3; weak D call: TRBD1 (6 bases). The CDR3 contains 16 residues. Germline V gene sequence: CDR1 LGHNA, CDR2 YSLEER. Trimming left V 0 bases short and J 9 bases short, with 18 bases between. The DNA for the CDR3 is TGCGCCAGCAGCCAAGATGTCAGGGGCGGGTCAAGTGAGCAGTTCTTC. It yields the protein CASSQDVRGGSSEQFF.